This entry is about one T cell receptor beta chain. As yet, its antigen is unknown. Following autologous stem cell transplantation, relapse occurred in every patient, and exposure to brentuximab vedotin varied. This sample is drawn from a study of PD-1 blockade in classical Hodgkin lymphoma. Some clones are missing from TCRdb's copy, which holds only in-frame ones; the method was immunoSEQ multiplex PCR. The top ten hold about 22% of the sample, which has 21,000 or so clones, 65% to 75% seen once. Whole-study results and caveats: Relative to healthy donors, newly diagnosed patients reportedly had lower baseline TCR diversity, which was reported as lower still in relapsed/refractory patients. Why repertoires differed is undefined; disease activity or prior therapy possibly contributed.

V was shortened by 4 bases and J by 8 bases, with 18 bases between the two germline ends. CDR1 is SGHDN and CDR2 is FVKESK in the germline V gene. The CDR3 is 15 amino acids. The chain employs TRBV14 and TRBJ2-1; D unclear. This TCR was recovered from a human donor with classical Hodgkin lymphoma. This material consisted of peripheral blood mononuclear cells (PBMCs), taken at baseline. DNA for the CDR3: TGTGCCAGCAGCCGATTCGGCTCACGATGGTATGAGCAGTTCTTC. Its translation: CASSRFGSRWYEQFF. The full variable domain, in which reference TRBV14 and TRBJ2-1 provide the parts outside the CDR3, is EAGVTQFPSHSVIEKGQTVTLRCDPISGHDNLYWYRRVMGKEIKFLLHFVKESKQDESGMPNNRFLAERTGGTYSTLKVQPAELEDSGVYFCASSRFGSRWYEQFFGPGTRLTVL.